This TCR beta chain was identified in a study of CD8+ T cells in alopecia areata. The sequencing template was cDNA reverse transcribed from extracted RNA. Assay: immunoSEQ multiplex PCR; the TCRdb copy retains only in-frame clones and omits some. The data hold roughly 100,000 clones, with roughly half observed a single time. As for this clone: The antigen is undetermined. The junction and the germline gene differ at one end; a read error may be behind it.

Study-wide results and caveats: Especially in alopecia totalis/universalis, lesional scalp showed greater clonality than normal scalp did.

In germline, CDR1 is SGHTA, CDR2 FQGNSA. The CDR3 has 15 residues. The sample taken for sequencing was CD4+ T cells sorted from blood. This chain links TRBV7-2 with TRBJ2-5; TRBD2 aligns across 7 bases. The receptor was isolated from a human donor in good health. The CDR3 DNA sequence: TGTGCCAGCAGCTTAGCCCAGGCCACTAGCGCCCTACGGAACTTC. It translates to CASSLAQATSALRNF.